The clone carrying this T cell receptor (beta chain) turned up a few times. The antigen remains unidentified. The data were obtained in a study of T cells in Graves' hyperthyroidism and ophthalmopathy. On the study more broadly: Peripheral blood was obtained at initial diagnosis, preceding any treatment.

Regarding the study as a whole: Ophthalmopathy was model-predicted a median approximately six months pre-onset.

Thyroid ultrasound and orbital computed tomography, with clinical symptoms and serum thyroxine and TRAb, informed diagnoses. PBMCs were sourced from more than 9 ml fresh peripheral blood. The CDR3 runs 14 residues. Losses at the gene ends were 2 bases for V and 5 bases for J; bases not matched to a gene: 4. Germline loops: CDR1 LGHDT, CDR2 YNNKEL (reference sequence). RNA transcripts yielded amplified TCR beta CDR3 regions. HTBI primers were employed in a first-round RT-PCR of the TCR CDR3. Each CDR3 protein is one row after TCRdb ran MiXCR on the multiplex PCR reads. The sample carries 700,000 or so distinct CDR3 sequences, around 17% recorded once.

This chain connects TRBV3-1 to TRBJ2-5; 8 nucleotides agree with TRBD2. This receptor was identified in a man aged 18-30 years with Graves' hyperthyroidism. Sequencing input: blood. The CDR3 DNA reads TGTGCCAGCAGCCAACCCGGGGGGGCTGAGACCCAGTACTTC. As protein: CASSQPGGAETQYF.